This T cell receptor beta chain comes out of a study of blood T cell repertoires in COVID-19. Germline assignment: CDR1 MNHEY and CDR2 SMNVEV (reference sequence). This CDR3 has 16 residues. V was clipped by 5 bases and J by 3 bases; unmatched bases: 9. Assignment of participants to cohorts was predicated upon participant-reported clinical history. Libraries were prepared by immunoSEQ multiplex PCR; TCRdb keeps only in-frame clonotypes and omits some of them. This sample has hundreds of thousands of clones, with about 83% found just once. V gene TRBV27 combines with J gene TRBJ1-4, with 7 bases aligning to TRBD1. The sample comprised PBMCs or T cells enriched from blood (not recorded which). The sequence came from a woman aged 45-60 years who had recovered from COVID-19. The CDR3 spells CASSTSPGGPNEKLFF. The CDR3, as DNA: TGTGCCAGCAGTACATCTCCAGGGGGGCCTAATGAAAAACTGTTTTTT.